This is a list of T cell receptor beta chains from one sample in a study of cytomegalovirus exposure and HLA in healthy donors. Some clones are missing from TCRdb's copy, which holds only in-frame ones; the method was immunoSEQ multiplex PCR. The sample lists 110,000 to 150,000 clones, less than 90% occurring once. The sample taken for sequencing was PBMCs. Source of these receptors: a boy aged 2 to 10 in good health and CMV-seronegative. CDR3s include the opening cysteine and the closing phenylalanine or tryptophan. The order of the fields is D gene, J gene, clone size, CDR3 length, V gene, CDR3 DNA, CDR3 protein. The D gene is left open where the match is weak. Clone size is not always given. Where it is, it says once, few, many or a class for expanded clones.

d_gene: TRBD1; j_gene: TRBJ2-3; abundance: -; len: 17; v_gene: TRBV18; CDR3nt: TGTGCCAGCTCACCTCAGGACAGGGGGCTAAGCCGAGATACGCAGTATTTT; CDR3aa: CASSPQDRGLSRDTQYF
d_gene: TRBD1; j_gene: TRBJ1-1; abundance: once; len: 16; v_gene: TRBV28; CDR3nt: TGTGCCAGCAGACACCGGGACAGGGATTTTTTCGCTGAAGCTTTCTTT; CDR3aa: CASRHRDRDFFAEAFF
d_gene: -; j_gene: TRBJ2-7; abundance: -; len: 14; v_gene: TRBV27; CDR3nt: TGTGCCAGCAGTCCCGTCCCGCCAGGGCGCGAGCAGTACTTC; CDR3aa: CASSPVPPGREQYF
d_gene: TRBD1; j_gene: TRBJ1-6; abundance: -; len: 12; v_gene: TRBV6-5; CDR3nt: TGTGCCAGCAGACGACAGGGGAAAACCCTCCACTTT; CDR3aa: CASRRQGKTLHF
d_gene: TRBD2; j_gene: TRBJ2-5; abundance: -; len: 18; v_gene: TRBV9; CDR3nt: TGTGCCAGCAGCGTAGCCTTCTCTGGGACTAGCTGGGGTGAGACCCAGTACTTC; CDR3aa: CASSVAFSGTSWGETQYF
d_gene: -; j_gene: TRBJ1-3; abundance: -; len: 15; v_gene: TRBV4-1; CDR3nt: TGCGCCAGCAGCGCTCGACTGGTTTCTGGAAACACCATATATTTT; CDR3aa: CASSARLVSGNTIYF
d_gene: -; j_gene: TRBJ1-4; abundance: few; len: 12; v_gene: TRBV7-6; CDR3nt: TGTGCCAGCAGCTTAGCGCGGGAAAAACTGTTTTTT; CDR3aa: CASSLAREKLFF
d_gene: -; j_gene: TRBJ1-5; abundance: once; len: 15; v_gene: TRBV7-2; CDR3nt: TGTGCCAGCAGCCACGACAGAGTTAGCAATCAGCCCCAGCATTTT; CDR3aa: CASSHDRVSNQPQHF
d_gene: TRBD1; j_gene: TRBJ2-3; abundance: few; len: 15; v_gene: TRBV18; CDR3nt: TGTGCCAGCTCACCAGGGACAGGGAGTACAGATACGCAGTATTTT; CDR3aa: CASSPGTGSTDTQYF
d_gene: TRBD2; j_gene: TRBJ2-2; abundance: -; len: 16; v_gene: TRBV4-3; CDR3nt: TGCGCCAGCAGCCAAGATAGCGGGAGTGAGATCGGGGAGCTGTTTTTT; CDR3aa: CASSQDSGSEIGELFF
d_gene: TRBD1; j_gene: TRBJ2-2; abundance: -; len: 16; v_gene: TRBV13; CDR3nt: TGTGCCAGCAGCTTAAGAAGGACAGGGCCCAACGGGGAGCTGTTTTTT; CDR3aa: CASSLRRTGPNGELFF
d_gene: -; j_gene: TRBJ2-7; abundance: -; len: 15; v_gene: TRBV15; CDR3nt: TGTGCCACCAGCAGGAGGTCACAAGGCTCGATCGAGCAGTACTTC; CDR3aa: CATSRRSQGSIEQYF
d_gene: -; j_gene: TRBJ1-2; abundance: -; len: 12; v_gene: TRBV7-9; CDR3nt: TGTTCCAGCAGCGGAGGGGGGGATGGCTACACCTTC; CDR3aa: CSSSGGGDGYTF
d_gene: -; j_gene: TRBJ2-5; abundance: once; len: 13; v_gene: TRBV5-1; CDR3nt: TGCGCCAGCGCTGACAGCACGCAAGAGACCCAGTACTTC; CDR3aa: CASADSTQETQYF
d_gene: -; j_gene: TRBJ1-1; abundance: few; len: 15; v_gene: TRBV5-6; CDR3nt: TGTGCCAGCAGCTTTCGGCGTAGTGGCGGAAGTGAAGCTTTCTTT; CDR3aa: CASSFRRSGGSEAFF
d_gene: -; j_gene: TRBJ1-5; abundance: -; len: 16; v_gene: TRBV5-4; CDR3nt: TGTGCCAGCAGCTTGGGTGGGCAGCTTCGCAATCAGCCCCAGCATTTT; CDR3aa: CASSLGGQLRNQPQHF
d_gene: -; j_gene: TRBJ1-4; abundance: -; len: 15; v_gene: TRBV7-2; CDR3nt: TGTGCCAGCAGTCAATCACGGATGCCAGGGCAAAAACTGTTTTTT; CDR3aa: CASSQSRMPGQKLFF
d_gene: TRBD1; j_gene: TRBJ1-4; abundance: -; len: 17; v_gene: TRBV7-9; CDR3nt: TGTTCCAGCAGCGACAGGGTCTGTTGCTCAACTAATGAAAAACTGTTTTTT; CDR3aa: CSSSDRVCCSTNEKLFF
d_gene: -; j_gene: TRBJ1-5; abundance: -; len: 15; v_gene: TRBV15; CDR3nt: TGTGCCACCAGCAGAGTGACTACGAGCAATCAGCCCCAGCATTTT; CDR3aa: CATSRVTTSNQPQHF
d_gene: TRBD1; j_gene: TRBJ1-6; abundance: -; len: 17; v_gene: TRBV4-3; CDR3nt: TGCGCCAGCAGCCAACCCACAGGGGATCTCCATAATTCACCCCTCCACTTT; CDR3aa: CASSQPTGDLHNSPLHF
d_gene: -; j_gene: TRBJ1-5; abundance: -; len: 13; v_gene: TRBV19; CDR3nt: TGTGCCAGTAGTATTTTTGTCCGGCAGGAGGAGCATTTT; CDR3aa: CASSIFVRQEEHF
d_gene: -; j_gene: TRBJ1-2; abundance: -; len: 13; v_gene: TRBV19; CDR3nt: TGTGCCAGTGTAGAGCTTCCGGGATATGGCTACACCTTC; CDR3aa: CASVELPGYGYTF
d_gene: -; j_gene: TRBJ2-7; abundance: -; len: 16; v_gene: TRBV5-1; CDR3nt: TGCGCCAGCAGCCGCACGCAGGGAGGCCAACCCTACGAGCAGTACTTC; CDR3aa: CASSRTQGGQPYEQYF
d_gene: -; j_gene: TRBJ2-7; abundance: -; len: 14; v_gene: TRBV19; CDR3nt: TGTGCCAGTAGTAGTAGTATCCTAAGCGGGGAGCAGTACTTC; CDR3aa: CASSSSILSGEQYF
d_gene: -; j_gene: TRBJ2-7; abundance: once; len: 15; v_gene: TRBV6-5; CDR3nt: TGTGCCAGCAGTTATACGCGAGGACAGACATACGAGCAGTACTTC; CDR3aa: CASSYTRGQTYEQYF
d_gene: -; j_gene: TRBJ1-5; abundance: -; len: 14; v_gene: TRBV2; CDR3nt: TGTGCCAGCAGTGCGGACAGCGAGTATCAGCCCCAGCATTTT; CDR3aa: CASSADSEYQPQHF